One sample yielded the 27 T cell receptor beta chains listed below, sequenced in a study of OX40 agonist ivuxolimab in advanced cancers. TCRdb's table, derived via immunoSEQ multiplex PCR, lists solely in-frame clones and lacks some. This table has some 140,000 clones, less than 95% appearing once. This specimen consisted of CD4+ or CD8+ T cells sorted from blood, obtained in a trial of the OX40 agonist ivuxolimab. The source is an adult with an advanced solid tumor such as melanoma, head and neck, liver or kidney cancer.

CDR3 loop: CASSARDTGRPYSGANVLTF. CDR3 DNA: TGCGCCAGCAGCGCCCGGGACACCGGAAGACCTTACTCTGGGGCCAACGTCCTGACTTTC. The chain carries TRBV5-1 and TRBJ2-6; possibly TRBD1 for D (6 bases). The V end lost 4 bases, the J end lost 0 bases, and 23 bases lay between the germline ends. Germline-derived CDR1 and CDR2 are SGHRS and YFSETQ. The CDR3 extends over 20 amino acids.

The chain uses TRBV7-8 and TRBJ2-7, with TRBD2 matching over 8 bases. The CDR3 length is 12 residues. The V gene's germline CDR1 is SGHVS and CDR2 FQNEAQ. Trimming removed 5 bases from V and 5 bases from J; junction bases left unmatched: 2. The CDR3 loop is CASSDSGDEQYF. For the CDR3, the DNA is TGTGCCAGCAGCGATAGCGGGGACGAGCAGTACTTC.

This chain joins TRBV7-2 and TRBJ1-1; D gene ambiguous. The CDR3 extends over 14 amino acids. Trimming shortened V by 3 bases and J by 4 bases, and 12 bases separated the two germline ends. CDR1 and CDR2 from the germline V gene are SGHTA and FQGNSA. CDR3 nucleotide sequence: TGTGCCAGCAGCTTCTCGGATCGGGGCACTGAAGCTTTCTTT. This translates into CASSFSDRGTEAFF.

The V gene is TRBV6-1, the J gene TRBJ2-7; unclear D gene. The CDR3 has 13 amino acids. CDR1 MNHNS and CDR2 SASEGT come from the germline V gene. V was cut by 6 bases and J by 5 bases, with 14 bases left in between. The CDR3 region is CASRPGPKDEQYF. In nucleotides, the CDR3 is TGTGCCAGCAGACCCGGGCCTAAGGACGAGCAGTACTTC.

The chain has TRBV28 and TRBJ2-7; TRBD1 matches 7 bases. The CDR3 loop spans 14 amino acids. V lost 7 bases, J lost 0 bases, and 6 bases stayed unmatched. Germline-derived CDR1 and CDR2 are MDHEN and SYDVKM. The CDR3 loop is CASITGDLSYEQYF. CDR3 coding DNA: TGTGCCAGCATAACAGGGGACCTCTCCTACGAGCAGTACTTC.

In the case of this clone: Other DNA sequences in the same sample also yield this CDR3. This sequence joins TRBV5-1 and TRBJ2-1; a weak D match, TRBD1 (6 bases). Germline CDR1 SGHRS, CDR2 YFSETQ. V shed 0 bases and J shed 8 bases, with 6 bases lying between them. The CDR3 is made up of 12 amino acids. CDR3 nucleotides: TGCGCCAGCAGCTTGGCAGGGGATGAGCAGTTCTTC. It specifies CASSLAGDEQFF.

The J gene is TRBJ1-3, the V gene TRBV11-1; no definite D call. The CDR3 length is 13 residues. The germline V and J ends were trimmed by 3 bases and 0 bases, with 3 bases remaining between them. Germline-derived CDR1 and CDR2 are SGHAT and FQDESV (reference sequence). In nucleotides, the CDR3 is TGTGCCAGCAGCTTGAACTCTGGAAACACCATATATTTT. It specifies CASSLNSGNTIYF.

The CDR3 spells CASSIQDRGYEQYF. The CDR3 region has the DNA TGTGCCAGTAGTATTCAGGACAGGGGCTACGAGCAGTACTTC. This sequence joins TRBV19 and TRBJ2-7, with 9 nucleotides matching TRBD1. The CDR3 runs 14 residues. Germline V lookup: CDR1 LNHDA, CDR2 SQIVND (reference sequence). V was clipped by 3 bases and J by 3 bases; unmatched bases: 3.

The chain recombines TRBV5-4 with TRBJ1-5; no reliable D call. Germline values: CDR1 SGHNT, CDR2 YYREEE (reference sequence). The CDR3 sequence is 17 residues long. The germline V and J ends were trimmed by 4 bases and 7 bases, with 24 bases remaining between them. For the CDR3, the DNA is TGTGCCAGCAGCCAAGATCCCGGGCCAGGAGCTGACCAGCCCCAGCATTTT. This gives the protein CASSQDPGPGADQPQHF.

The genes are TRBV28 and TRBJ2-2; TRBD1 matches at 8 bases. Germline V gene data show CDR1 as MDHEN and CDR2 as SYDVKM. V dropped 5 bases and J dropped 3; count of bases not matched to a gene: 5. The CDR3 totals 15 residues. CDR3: CASSQDRAYTGELFF. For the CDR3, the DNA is TGTGCCAGCAGTCAGGACAGGGCTTACACCGGGGAGCTGTTTTTT.

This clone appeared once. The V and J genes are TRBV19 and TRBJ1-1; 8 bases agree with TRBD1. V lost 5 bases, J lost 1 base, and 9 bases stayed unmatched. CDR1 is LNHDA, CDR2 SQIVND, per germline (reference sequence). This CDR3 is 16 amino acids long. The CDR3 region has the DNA TGTGCCAGTAGTCCAGCGGACAGGGACTGGAACACTGAAGCTTTCTTT. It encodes CASSPADRDWNTEAFF.

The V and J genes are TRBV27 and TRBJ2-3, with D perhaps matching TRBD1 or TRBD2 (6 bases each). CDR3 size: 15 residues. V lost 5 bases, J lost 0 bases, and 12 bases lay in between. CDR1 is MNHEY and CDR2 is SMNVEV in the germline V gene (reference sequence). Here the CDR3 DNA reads TGTGCCAGCAGTCCTAGGGGGGCTAGCACAGATACGCAGTATTTT. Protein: CASSPRGASTDTQYF.

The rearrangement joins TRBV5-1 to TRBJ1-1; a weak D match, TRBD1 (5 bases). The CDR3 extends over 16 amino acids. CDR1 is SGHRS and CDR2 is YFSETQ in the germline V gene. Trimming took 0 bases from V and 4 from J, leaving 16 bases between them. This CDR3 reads CASSLALGASSTEAFF. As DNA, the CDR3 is TGCGCCAGCAGCTTGGCCTTAGGGGCTTCGAGCACTGAAGCTTTCTTT.

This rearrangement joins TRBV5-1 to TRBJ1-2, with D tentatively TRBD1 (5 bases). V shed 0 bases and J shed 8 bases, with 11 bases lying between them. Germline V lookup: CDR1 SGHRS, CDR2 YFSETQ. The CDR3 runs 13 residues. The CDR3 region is CASSLGAGSGYTF. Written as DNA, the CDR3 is TGCGCCAGCAGCTTGGGAGCAGGGTCGGGCTACACCTTC.

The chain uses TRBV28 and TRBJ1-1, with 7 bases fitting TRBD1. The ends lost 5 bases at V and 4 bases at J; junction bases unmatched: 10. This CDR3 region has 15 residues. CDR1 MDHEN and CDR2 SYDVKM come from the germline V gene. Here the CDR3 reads CASSIPGGRVTEAFF. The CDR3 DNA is TGTGCCAGCAGTATTCCAGGGGGTCGGGTCACTGAAGCTTTCTTT.

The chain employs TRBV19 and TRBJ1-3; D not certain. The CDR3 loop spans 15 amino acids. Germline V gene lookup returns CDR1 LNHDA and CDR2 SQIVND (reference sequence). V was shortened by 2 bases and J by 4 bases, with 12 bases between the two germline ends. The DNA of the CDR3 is TGTGCCAGTAGTATATTTTCTTCGGAGGGAAACACCATATATTTT. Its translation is CASSIFSSEGNTIYF.

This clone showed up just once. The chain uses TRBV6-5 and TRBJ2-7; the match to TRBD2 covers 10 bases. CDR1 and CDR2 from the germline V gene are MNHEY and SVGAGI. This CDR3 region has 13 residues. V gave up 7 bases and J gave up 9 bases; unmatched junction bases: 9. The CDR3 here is CASNPGTSEVQYF. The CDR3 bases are TGTGCCAGCAATCCTGGGACTAGCGAGGTGCAGTACTTC.

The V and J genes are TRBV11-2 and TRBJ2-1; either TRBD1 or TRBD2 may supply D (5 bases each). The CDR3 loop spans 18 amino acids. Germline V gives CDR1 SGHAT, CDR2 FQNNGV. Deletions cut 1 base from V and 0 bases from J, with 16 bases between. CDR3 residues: CASSLGYRGGSSYNEQFF. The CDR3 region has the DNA TGTGCCAGCAGCTTAGGTTATCGGGGCGGAAGCTCCTACAATGAGCAGTTCTTC.

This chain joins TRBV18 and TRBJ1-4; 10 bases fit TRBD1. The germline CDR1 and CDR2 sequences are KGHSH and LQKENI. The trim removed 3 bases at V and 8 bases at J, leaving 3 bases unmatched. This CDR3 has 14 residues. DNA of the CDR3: TGTGCCAGCTCACCGGGACAGGGGAGCGAAAAACTGTTTTTT. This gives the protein CASSPGQGSEKLFF. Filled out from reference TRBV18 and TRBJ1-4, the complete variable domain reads NAGVMQNPRHLVRRRGQEARLRCSPMKGHSHVYWYRQLPEEGLKFMVYLQKENIIDESGMPKERFSAEFPKEGPSILRIQQVVRGDSAAYFCASSPGQGSEKLFFGSGTQLSVL.

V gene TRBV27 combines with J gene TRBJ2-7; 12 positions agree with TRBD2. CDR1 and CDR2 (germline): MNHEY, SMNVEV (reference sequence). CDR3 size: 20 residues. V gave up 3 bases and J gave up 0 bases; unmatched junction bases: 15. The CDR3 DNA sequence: TGTGCCAGCAGTTTTCGTGGGACAGGGGTGACTAGCGGGAGCTCCTACGAGCAGTACTTC. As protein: CASSFRGTGVTSGSSYEQYF.

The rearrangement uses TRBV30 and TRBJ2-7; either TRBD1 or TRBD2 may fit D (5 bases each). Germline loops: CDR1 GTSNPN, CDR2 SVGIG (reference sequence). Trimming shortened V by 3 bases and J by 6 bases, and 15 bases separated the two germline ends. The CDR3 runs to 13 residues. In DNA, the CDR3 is TGTGCCTGGAGCGGGGCCCGCCAAGGCGAGCAGTACTTC. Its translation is CAWSGARQGEQYF. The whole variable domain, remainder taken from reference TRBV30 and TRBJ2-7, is SQTIHQWPATLVQPVGSPLSLECTVEGTSNPNLYWYRQAAGRGLQLLFYSVGIGQISSEVPQNLSASRPQDRQFILSSKKLLLSDSGFYLCAWSGARQGEQYFGPGTRLTVT.

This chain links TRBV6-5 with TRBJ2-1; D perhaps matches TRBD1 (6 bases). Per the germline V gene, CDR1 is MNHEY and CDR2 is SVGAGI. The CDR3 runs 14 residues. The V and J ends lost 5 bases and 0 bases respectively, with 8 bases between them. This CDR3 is CASSDRSSYNEQFF. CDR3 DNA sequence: TGTGCCAGCAGTGACAGGAGCTCCTACAATGAGCAGTTCTTC.

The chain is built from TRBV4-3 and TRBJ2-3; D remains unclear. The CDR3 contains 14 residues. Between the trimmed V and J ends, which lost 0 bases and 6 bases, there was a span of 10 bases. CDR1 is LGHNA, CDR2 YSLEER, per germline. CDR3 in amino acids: CASSQEALGDTQYF. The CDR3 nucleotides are TGCGCCAGCAGCCAAGAGGCTCTTGGGGATACGCAGTATTTT.

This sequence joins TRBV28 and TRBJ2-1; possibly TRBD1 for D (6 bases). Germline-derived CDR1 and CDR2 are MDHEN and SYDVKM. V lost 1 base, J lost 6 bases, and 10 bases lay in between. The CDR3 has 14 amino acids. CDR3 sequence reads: CASSLSGELNEQFF. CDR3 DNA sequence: TGTGCCAGCAGTTTATCAGGGGAACTCAATGAGCAGTTCTTC.

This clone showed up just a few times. The CDR3 region is CASSRGQGAEQYF. CDR3 in DNA: TGTGCCAGCTCACGGGGACAGGGCGCCGAGCAGTACTTC. This chain links TRBV18 with TRBJ2-7; 9 bases line up with TRBD1. Germline-derived CDR1 and CDR2 are KGHSH and LQKENI. The CDR3 totals 13 residues. After removal of 4 bases from V and 6 bases from J, the junction contained 4 bases not matched to a gene.

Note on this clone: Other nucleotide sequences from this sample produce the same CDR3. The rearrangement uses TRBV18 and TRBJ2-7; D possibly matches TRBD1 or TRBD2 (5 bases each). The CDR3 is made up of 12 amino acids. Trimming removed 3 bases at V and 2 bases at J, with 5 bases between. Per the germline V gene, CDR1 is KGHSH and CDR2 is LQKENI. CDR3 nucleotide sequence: TGTGCCAGCTCACCGGGACCCTACGAGCAGTACTTC. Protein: CASSPGPYEQYF.

Here the CDR3 reads CASSVDIGETQYF. DNA for the CDR3: TGTGCCAGCAGCGTAGACATTGGGGAGACCCAGTACTTC. The genes are TRBV9 and TRBJ2-5; D not certain. From germline, CDR1 is SGDLS and CDR2 YYNGEE. The CDR3 runs to 13 residues. The ends were cut back, 0 bases at V and 5 bases at J, with 8 bases in the middle. Full variable domain (rest looked up from reference TRBV9 and TRBJ2-5): DSGVTQTPKHLITATGQRVTLRCSPRSGDLSVYWYQQSLDQGLQFLIQYYNGEERAKGNILERFSAQQFPDLHSELNLSSLELGDSALYFCASSVDIGETQYFGPGTRLLVL.